This TCR beta chain was captured by sequencing in a study of beta chain features in type 1 diabetes. Background on the study: All of the samples together had around 110,000,000 sorted cells examined. The study's findings and limits: Within each of all four CD4+ subsets, Type 1 diabetes patients had TCRB CDR3s that were moderately but significantly shorter. Diminished insertions and augmented deletions at VDJ junctions characterized type 1 diabetes patients.

This clone showed up just a few times. Its antigen is not known. Germline lookup yields CDR1 SNHLY and CDR2 FYNNEI. CDR3 length equals 15 residues. V was clipped by 4 bases and J by 3 bases, with 16 bases between them. Expressed TCRB transcripts were sequenced because the entire RNA isolate underwent reverse transcription. Sequenced naive, central memory and regulatory T cell samples produced an average of about 3.57 million reads. Method: immunoSEQ multiplex PCR; TCRdb's copy keeps in-frame clones and lacks some. The table lists 240,000 or so clones, around 21% of them singletons. The chain has TRBV2 and TRBJ2-7; possible D gene TRBD1, 6 bases. The TCR sequence derives from a woman between 40 and 55 years old with type 1 diabetes. Material for sequencing was naive CD4+ T cells from blood. The CDR3 region is CASSVGSGQLYEQYF. CDR3 coding DNA: TGTGCCAGCAGTGTGGGATCGGGACAACTCTACGAGCAGTACTTC.